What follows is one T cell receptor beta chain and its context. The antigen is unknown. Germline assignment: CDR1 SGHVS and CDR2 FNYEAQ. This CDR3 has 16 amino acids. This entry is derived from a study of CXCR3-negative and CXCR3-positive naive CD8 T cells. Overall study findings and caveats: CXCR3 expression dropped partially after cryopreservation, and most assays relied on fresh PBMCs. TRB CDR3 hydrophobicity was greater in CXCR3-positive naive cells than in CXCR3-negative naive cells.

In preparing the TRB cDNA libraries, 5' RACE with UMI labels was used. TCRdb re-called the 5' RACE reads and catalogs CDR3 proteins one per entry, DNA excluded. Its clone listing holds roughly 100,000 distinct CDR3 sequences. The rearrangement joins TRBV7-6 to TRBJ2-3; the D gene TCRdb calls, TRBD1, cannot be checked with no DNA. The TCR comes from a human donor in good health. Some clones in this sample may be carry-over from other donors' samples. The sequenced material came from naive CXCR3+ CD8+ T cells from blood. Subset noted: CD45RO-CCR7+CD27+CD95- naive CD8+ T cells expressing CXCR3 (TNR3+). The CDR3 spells CASSLARWGNTDTQYF.